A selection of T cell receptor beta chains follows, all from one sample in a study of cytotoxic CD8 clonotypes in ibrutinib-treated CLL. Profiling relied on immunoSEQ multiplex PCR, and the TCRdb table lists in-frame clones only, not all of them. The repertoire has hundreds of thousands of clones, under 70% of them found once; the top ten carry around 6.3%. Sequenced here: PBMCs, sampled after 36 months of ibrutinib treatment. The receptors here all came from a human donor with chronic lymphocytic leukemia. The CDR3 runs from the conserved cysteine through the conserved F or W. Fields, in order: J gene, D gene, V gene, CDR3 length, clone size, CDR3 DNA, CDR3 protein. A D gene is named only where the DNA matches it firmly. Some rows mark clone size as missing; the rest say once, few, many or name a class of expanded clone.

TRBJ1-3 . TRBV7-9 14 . TGTGCCAGCAGCCCACGGGGATCTGGAAACACCATATATTTT CASSPRGSGNTIYF
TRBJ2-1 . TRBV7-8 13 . TGTGCCAGCAGCTTAAGAAGTTACAATGAGCAGTTCTTC CASSLRSYNEQFF
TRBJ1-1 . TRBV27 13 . TGTGCCAGCAGGGAGCTTTTGAACACTGAAGCTTTCTTT CASRELLNTEAFF
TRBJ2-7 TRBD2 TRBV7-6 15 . TGTGCCAGCAGCTCGCTAGCGGGAGACCTCTACGAGCAGTACTTC CASSSLAGDLYEQYF
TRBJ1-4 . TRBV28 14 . TGTGCCAGCAGTGGCCCACAGGGAAATGAAAAACTGTTTTTT CASSGPQGNEKLFF
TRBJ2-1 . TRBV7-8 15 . TGTGCCAGCAGCCCAGCGGCATCCTCCTACAATGAGCAGTTCTTC CASSPAASSYNEQFF
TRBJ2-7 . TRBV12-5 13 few TGTGCTAGTGGTTACACGCTTGCCTACGAGCAGTACTTC CASGYTLAYEQYF
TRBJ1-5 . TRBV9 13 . TGTGCCAGCAGCGTCGGGGCGCATCAGCCCCAGCATTTT CASSVGAHQPQHF
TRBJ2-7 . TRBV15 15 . TGTGCCACCAGCAGAGAGCGAGGTGTACCCTACGAGCAGTACTTC CATSRERGVPYEQYF
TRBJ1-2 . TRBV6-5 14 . TGTGCCAGCAGTGCCAGTCTCGCAAACAGGGGCTACACCTTC CASSASLANRGYTF
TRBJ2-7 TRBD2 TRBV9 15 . TGTGCCAGCAGCGTTTCTAGCGGATCGTCCTACGAGCAGTACTTC CASSVSSGSSYEQYF